What follows is one T cell receptor beta chain and its context. These data belong to a study of tumor-infiltrating lymphocytes in primary liver carcinoma. Each 20-30 mg portion of unsorted bulk tissue served as the source for co-extraction of RNA and DNA. TCR beta cDNA was reverse-transcribed from about 500 ng of total RNA. The reaction used a constant-region primer and ProtoScript II reverse transcriptase. Researchers made the TCR beta libraries by running three nested multiplex PCR rounds with slightly modified ARM-PCR. MiXCR was run by TCRdb on the multiplex PCR reads, yielding one entry per CDR3 protein. The sample contains more than 50,000 distinct CDR3 sequences, 70% to 75% of which appear only once. The source material was liver tumor tissue from sampling region 2. Regarding subset: tumor region T2, inferior pole. This TCR was recovered from a man aged 35 to 55 with primary liver carcinoma and hepatitis B virus infection.

CDR3 DNA: TGTGCCTGGACCAGAGGCAACACCGGGGAGCTGTTTTTT. This sequence encodes CAWTRGNTGELFF. The chain uses TRBV30 and TRBJ2-2; no reliable D call. CDR1 is GTSNPN, CDR2 SVGIG, per germline (reference sequence). The CDR3 loop spans 13 amino acids. V dropped 4 bases and J dropped 2 bases, with 8 bases sitting between them. Drawing the rest from reference TRBV30 and TRBJ2-2, the complete variable domain is SQTIHQWPATLVQPVGSPLSLECTVEGTSNPNLYWYRQAAGRGLQLLFYSVGIGQISSEVPQNLSASRPQDRQFILSSKKLLLSDSGFYLCAWTRGNTGELFFGEGSRLTVL.